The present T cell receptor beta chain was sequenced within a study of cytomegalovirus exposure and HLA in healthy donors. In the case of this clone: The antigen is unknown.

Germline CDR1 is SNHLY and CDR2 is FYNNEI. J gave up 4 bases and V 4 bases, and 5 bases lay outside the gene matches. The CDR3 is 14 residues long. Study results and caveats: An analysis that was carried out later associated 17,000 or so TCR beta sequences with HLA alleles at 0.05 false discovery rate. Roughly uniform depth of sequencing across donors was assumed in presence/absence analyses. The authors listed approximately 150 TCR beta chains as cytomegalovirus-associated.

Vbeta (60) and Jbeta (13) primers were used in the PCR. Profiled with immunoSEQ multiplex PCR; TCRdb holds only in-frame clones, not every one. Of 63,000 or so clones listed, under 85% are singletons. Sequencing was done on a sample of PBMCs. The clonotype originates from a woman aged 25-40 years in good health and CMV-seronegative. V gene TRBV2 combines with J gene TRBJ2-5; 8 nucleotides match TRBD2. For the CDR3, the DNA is TGTGCCAGCAGTGGGAGCGGGAGTGGAGAGACCCAGTACTTC. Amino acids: CASSGSGSGETQYF.